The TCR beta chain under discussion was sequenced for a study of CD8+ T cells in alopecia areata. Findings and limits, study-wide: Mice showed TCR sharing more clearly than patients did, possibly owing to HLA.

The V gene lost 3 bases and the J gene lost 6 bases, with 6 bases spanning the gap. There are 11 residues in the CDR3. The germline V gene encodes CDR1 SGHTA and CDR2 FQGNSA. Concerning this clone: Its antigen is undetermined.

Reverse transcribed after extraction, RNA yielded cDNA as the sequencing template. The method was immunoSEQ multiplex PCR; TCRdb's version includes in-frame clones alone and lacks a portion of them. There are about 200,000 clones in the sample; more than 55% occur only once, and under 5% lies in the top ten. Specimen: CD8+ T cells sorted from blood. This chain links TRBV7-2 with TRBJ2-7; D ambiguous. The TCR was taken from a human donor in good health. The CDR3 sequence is CASSLTSEQYF. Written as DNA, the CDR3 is TGTGCCAGCAGCTTGACATCCGAGCAGTACTTC.